This T cell receptor (beta chain) was profiled in a study of shared clonotypes between healthy human individuals. The V and J ends lost 1 base and 4 bases respectively, with 11 bases between them. Germline-derived CDR1 and CDR2 are MNHNS and SASEGT. The CDR3 covers 15 residues. The method was immunoSEQ multiplex PCR; TCRdb's version includes in-frame clones alone and lacks a portion of them. The sample includes about 2.3 million clones, approximately 95% of them seen just once. The V call is TRBV6-1, the J call TRBJ2-1; D gene uncertain. This sequence was found in a young man in good health. Some clones in this sample may be carry-over from other donors' samples. Source material: naive CD4+ T cells from PBMCs. Subset indicated: CD45RA+ positively selected. The CDR3 region is CASSEGRTRYNEQFF. As DNA, the CDR3 is TGTGCCAGCAGTGAAGGCAGAACCCGATACAATGAGCAGTTCTTC.